This entry features one T cell receptor beta chain sequence. Antigen unknown. It was by 5'RACE with 10-nucleotide random UMIs that the cDNA was made. Per sequencing run, 15-18 subjects together gave over 180 million TCR-beta sequences. Each CDR3 protein gets one entry after TCRdb re-called the 5' RACE reads with MiXCR. The profile shows more than 50,000 distinct CDR3 sequences, nearly 25% of them singletons. The sample originates from a study of neurological immune-mediated disorders. As for time point: technical triplicate 2. Regarding the study as a whole: There were no CDR3 amino acid sequences shared by expanded clones across subjects, a result suggesting private repertoires in all groups. It was HTLV-1-associated myelopathy that showed the most TCR clonal expansion, while multiple sclerosis showed the least, falling below healthy controls.

Trimming pared 6 bases from V and 2 bases from J, leaving 17 bases between. This CDR3 is 15 amino acids long. Germline-derived CDR1 and CDR2 are DFQATT and SNEGSKA (reference sequence). The sequence was obtained from a man in his 60s with HTLV-1-associated myelopathy (HAM/TSP). Material for sequencing was PBMCs. The J gene is TRBJ1-5, the V gene TRBV20-1; D is ambiguous. CDR3 coding DNA: TGCAGTGCACCAGCGTCTCAAGTGGGCAATCAGCCCCAGCATTTT. Its translation is CSAPASQVGNQPQHF.